The text below deals with one TCR beta chain. In this sample, this clonotype turned up many times. What antigen it recognizes has not been identified. No clone much larger than this one lies a single base away; base qualities are absent. CDR1 and CDR2, per the germline V gene, are SGHRS and YFSETQ. The CDR3, from cysteine to phenylalanine, totals 17 residues. Of the read, only the CDR3 DNA is kept; its 51 bases are in frame from base 1. Germline trimming: 0 bases from V, 4 bases from J; junction bases outside gene matches: 10. Libraries of naive CD8 T cells were built from anywhere between roughly 19,000 and 1,000,000 sorted cells, with 10%, 30% or 50% of the purified RNA used. Naive CD8 T cells, defined as CD8+CD4-CCR7+CD45RA+, were FACS-sorted into RLT Plus buffer on a BD FACSAria II. Detection sensitivity was tested by spiking Jurkat RNA equal to approximately 9 TCR copies' worth into samples containing about 20,000-1,000,000 naive CD8 T cells. CD8 T cells were enriched using RosetteSep CD8+ T Cell Enrichment Cocktail and Ficoll-Paque, and the enriched cells then underwent ACK red cell lysis.

Library creation used PCR. The sequencer listed for this sample is Illumina HiSeq 4000. Bulk TCR libraries were prepared as previously described, using TCR primers listed in Table S5. Total RNA was purified with the Qiagen AllPrep DNA/RNA kit. Before analysis, reads from multiple sequencing runs of the same library were pooled. Under the source paper's analysis protocol: Only reads with exact TCR constant sequence were kept, trimmed to 150 nt, and grouped by their 12-nt molecular barcodes. Reads within each barcode group were sub-clustered using a 15% Levenshtein threshold, and quality-weighted consensus sequences were constructed for each RNA molecule. Non-functional sequences were excluded, and lower-count sequences lying one edit away from another sequence were also excluded. On the basis of fitting two negative binomial distributions, barcode sub-clusters with fewer than 20% of the maximum read count were discarded. TCRdb reanalyzed the raw reads on its own, using fastp at Q25 for trimming and MiXCR for clone calling, and kept in-frame beta chains. All rows with the same CDR3 protein become a single entry with the most common DNA and genes. TCRdb's processing, not the study's, gives the V and J calls here. This sample comprises more than 50,000 distinct CDR3 sequences, 15% to 20% of them detected only once. More than 1.2% of the sample is held by the ten biggest clonotypes.

The data were taken from a study of molecular identifiers for immune sequencing clone quantification (dated by TCRdb to between 2018 and 2020). Broadly, across the study: In a replicate experiment, RNA from roughly 18,000 or 92,000 naive CD8 T cells was split into five aliquots, four of which were sequenced. The study was a methods study using CD8 T cells to benchmark molecular-identifier clustering-based TCR repertoire sequencing (MIDCIRS) and TCR RNA copy counting.

Here is what the overall study found, with its caveats: Highly expanded clone sizes could be underestimated because identical TCR molecules may share a barcode. Spiked-in Jurkat TCR RNA equivalent to a single cell was reported to be detectable even among 800,000 to 1,000,000 naive CD8 T cells. When barcode sub-clustering was not used, chimeric consensus sequences inflated TCR diversity, with chimeras reaching as high as 47%. About 3.1 recovered TCR RNA copies per cell were obtained by modeling, versus roughly 10 by digital PCR, implying a capture efficiency of approximately 27%. Naive libraries contained spiked-in Jurkat TCR RNA (approximately nine copies' worth), which is not part of the donor repertoire. In CMV-specific effector cells, clones with more than 20 RNA copies accounted for over 97% of molecules, whereas in naive cells such clones accounted for under 1%.

Material for sequencing was naive CD8+ T cells from blood, with Jurkat cell RNA spiked in. The meaning of the sample's cell subset or site label: FACS-sorted CD8+CD4-CCR7+CD45RA+ naive T cells. The rearranged chain carries TRBV5-1 and TRBJ1-1, with 9 bases matching TRBD1. The sequence was obtained from a human donor in good health. Some libraries in this study had Jurkat cell RNA spiked in. The CDR3 here reads CASSLGQGEGPITEAFF. The bases are TGCGCCAGCAGCTTGGGACAGGGGGAAGGGCCTATCACTGAAGCTTTCTTT.